Below are 5 T cell receptor beta chains sequenced from a single sample in a study of T cell repertoires in ileal Crohn's disease. Time point given: proximal margin of the surgical specimen (macroscopically non-inflamed). Assay used: immunoSEQ multiplex PCR; TCRdb lists only in-frame clones, some missing. The sample consists of about 3,000 clones, approximately 91% of them appearing once. Source material: ileal tissue. The receptors were sampled from an adult with Crohn's disease.

The V and J genes are TRBV23-1 and TRBJ2-7; the match to TRBD2 covers 8 bases. TRBV23-1 is identified as an open reading frame with a role that is uncertain. J was trimmed by 3 bases and V by 2 bases; bases with no gene match: 0. The CDR3 contains 13 residues. CDR3 nucleotides: TGCGCCAGCAGTCAACTAGCGGGCTACGAGCAGTACTTC. Encoded protein: CASSQLAGYEQYF.

This clone was detected only once. The chain combines TRBV9 with TRBJ1-3; D is undetermined. CDR1 is SGDLS and CDR2 is YYNGEE in the germline V gene. CDR3 length: 15 amino acids. Trimming left V 4 bases short and J 0 bases short, with 11 bases between. In DNA form, the CDR3 reads TGTGCCAGCAGCCCACGCCTGAGCTCTGGAAACACCATATATTTT. Protein sequence: CASSPRLSSGNTIYF.

The V call is TRBV7-2, the J call TRBJ1-5; D gene uncertain. Per the germline V gene, CDR1 is SGHTA and CDR2 is FQGNSA. The CDR3 runs 14 residues. Trimming shortened V by 5 bases and J by 7 bases, and 15 bases separated the two germline ends. The DNA for the CDR3 is TGTGCCAGCAGCCGTACCTCAGGTGAACAGCCCCAGCATTTT. Encoded protein: CASSRTSGEQPQHF.

V is TRBV6-6 and J is TRBJ2-5, with 9 bases aligning to TRBD2. CDR1 and CDR2 from the germline V gene are MNHNY and SVGAGI (reference sequence). The CDR3 is 16 amino acids. The trim removed 2 bases at V and 4 bases at J, leaving 8 bases unmatched. DNA of the CDR3: TGTGCCAGCAGTTACGGGAGCAAGACTAGCGGAGAGACCCAGTACTTC. The encoded protein is CASSYGSKTSGETQYF.

This sequence joins TRBV18 and TRBJ1-2; D gene unclear. Trimming stripped 6 bases from V and 8 bases from J, with 10 bases between. CDR3 length equals 11 residues. The germline gives CDR1 KGHSH, CDR2 LQKENI. Here the CDR3 reads CASSSQGGYTF. CDR3 bases: TGTGCCAGCTCGAGTCAAGGGGGCTACACCTTC.